Given below is one TCR beta chain in context. Original processing notes: Estimation of nucleated cell counts relied on the amplification of reference gene primers. Only in-frame clones appear in the TCRdb table, and some are missing; sequencing was by immunoSEQ multiplex PCR. V, J and clone size were drawn from that table, and D and trimming were deduced from the DNA. The sample holds 100,000 to 120,000 clones, over 65% seen once. This record comes from a study of blood T cell repertoires in COVID-19. As for the study in general: Acute and convalescent COVID-19 specimens originated in the United States, Italy and Spain. Sources were T cells, B-cell-depleted T cells, or PBMCs; the material itself was cDNA or gDNA.

Sequenced input: peripheral blood. This receptor was obtained from a woman in her forties with acute or convalescent COVID-19.

This chain's CDR3 is CASKPTSGASYEQYF. The DNA for the CDR3 is TGTGCCAGCAAACCAACTAGCGGGGCGTCGTACGAGCAGTACTTC. The rearrangement uses TRBV2 and TRBJ2-7, with TRBD2 matching 10 bases. After removal of 7 bases from V and 4 bases from J, the junction contained 10 bases not matched to a gene. The CDR3 sequence is 15 residues long. The germline V gene has CDR1 SNHLY and CDR2 FYNNEI.